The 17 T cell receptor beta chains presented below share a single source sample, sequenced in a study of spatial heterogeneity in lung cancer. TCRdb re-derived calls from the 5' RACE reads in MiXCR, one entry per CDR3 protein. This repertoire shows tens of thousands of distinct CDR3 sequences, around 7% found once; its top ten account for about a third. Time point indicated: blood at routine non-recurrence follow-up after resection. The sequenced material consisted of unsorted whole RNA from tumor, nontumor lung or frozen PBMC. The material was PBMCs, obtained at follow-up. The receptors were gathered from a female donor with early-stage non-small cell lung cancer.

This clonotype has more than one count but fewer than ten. The CDR3 spells CASSPLGSSGGSLYEQYF. CDR3 DNA: TGTGCCAGCAGCCCCCTAGGCTCTAGCGGGGGTTCCCTCTACGAGCAGTACTTC. This chain connects TRBV4-2 to TRBJ2-7; 10 bases match TRBD2. The CDR3 runs 18 residues. CDR1 and CDR2 from the germline V gene are LGHNA and YNFKEQ. With 4 bases clipped from V and 3 bases from J, the junction kept 15 bases outside the gene matches.

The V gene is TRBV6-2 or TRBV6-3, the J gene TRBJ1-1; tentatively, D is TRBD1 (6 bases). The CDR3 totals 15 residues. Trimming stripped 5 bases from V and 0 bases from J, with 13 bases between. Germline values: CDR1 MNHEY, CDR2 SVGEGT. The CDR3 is CASSPLTGMNTEAFF. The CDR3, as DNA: TGTGCCAGCAGTCCCCTGACAGGAATGAACACTGAAGCTTTCTTT.

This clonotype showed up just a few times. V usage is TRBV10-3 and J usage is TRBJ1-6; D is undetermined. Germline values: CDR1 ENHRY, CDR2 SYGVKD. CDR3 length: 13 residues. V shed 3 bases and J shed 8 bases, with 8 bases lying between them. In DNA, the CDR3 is TGTGCCATCAGTGACGGGGAACATTCACCCCTCCACTTT. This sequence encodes CAISDGEHSPLHF.

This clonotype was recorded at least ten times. CDR3 residues: CASSAPSTGSYEQYF. DNA of the CDR3: TGTGCCAGCAGTGCCCCGTCGACAGGCTCCTACGAGCAGTACTTC. V and J are TRBV27 and TRBJ2-7; tentatively, D is TRBD1 (6 bases). Trimming removed 5 bases at V and 0 bases at J, with 14 bases between. CDR1 MNHEY and CDR2 SMNVEV come from the germline V gene (reference sequence). The CDR3 has 15 amino acids.

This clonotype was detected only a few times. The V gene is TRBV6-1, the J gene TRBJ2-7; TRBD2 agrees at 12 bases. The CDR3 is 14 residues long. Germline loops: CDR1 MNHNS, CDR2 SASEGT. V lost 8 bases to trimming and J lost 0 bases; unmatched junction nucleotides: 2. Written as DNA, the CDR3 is TGTGCCAGCCTAGCGGGGGGGAGCTCCTACGAGCAGTACTTC. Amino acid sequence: CASLAGGSSYEQYF.

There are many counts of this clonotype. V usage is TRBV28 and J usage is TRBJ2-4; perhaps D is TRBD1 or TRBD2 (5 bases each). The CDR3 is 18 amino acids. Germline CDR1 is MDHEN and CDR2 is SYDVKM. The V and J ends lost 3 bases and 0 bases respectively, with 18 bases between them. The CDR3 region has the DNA TGTGCCAGCAGTTTTCACATGACACGGGGCCTAGCCAAAAACATTCAGTACTTC. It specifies CASSFHMTRGLAKNIQYF.

CDR3 DNA: TGTGCCAGCAGTTTACGAAGACACAATGAGCAGTTCTTC. This translates into CASSLRRHNEQFF. The chain joins TRBV12-3 or TRBV12-4 to TRBJ2-1; D uncertain. The CDR3 length is 13 residues. V lost 2 bases to trimming and J lost 5 bases, with 7 bases between them.

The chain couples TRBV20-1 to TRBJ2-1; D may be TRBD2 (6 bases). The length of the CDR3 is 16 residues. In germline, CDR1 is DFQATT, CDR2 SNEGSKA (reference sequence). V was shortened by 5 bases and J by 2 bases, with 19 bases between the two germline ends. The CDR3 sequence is CSAWSSAGLTYNEQFF. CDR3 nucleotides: TGCAGTGCTTGGTCCTCAGCGGGCCTTACCTACAATGAGCAGTTCTTC.

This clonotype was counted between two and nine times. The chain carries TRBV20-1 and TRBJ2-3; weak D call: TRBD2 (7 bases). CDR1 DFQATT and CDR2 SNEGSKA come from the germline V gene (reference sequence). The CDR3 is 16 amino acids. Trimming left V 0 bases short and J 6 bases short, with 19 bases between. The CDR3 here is CSARDPKGGASDTQYF. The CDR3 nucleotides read TGCAGTGCTAGAGATCCTAAGGGGGGGGCTAGTGATACGCAGTATTTT.

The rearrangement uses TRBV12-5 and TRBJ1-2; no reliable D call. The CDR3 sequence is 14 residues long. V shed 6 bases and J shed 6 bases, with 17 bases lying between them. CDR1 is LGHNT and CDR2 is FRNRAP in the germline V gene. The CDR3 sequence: CASGPRFGENGYTF. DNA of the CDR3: TGTGCTAGTGGACCTCGATTTGGAGAGAATGGCTACACCTTC.

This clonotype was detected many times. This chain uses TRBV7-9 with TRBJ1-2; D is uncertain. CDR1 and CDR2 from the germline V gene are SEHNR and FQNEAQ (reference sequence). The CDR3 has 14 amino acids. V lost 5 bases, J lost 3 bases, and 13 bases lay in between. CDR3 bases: TGTGCCAGCAGCCCCGGCCAGGCTGACTATGGCTACACCTTC. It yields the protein CASSPGQADYGYTF.

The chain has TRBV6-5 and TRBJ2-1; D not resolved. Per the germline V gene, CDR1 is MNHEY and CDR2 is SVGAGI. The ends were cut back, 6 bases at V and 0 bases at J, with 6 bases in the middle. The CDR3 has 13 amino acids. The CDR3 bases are TGTGCCAGCAGGCTAAGCTCCTACAATGAGCAGTTCTTC. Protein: CASRLSSYNEQFF.

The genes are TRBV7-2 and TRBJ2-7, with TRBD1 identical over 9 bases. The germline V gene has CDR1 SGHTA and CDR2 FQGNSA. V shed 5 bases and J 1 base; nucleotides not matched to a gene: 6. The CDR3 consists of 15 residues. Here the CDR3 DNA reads TGTGCCAGCAGCGTCGGGACAGGGAGATCCTACGAGCAGTACTTC. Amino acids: CASSVGTGRSYEQYF.

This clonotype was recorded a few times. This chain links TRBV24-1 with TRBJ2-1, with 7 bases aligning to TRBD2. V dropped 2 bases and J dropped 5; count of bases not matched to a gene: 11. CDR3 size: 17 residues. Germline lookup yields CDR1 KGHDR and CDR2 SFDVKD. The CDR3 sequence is CATSDSTSQYPNNEQFF. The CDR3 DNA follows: TGTGCCACCAGTGATTCGACTAGCCAGTATCCAAACAATGAGCAGTTCTTC.

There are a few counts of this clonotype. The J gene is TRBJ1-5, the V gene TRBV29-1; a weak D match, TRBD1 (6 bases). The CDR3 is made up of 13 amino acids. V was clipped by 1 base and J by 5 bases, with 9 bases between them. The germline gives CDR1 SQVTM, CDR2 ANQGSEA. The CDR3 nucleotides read TGCAGCGTTGAAGTGGCAGGGGATCAGCCCCAGCATTTT. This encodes CSVEVAGDQPQHF.

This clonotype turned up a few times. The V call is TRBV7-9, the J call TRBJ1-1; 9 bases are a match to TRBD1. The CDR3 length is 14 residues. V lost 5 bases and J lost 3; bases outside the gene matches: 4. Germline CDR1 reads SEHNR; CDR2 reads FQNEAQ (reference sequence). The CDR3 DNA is TGTGCCAGCAGCCTCACAGGGGGCGACACTGAAGCTTTCTTT. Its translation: CASSLTGGDTEAFF. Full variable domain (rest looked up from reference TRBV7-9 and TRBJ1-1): DTGVSQNPRHKITKRGQNVTFRCDPISEHNRLYWYRQTLGQGPEFLTYFQNEAQLEKSRLLSDRFSAERPKGSFSTLEIQRTEQGDSAMYLCASSLTGGDTEAFFGQGTRLTVV.

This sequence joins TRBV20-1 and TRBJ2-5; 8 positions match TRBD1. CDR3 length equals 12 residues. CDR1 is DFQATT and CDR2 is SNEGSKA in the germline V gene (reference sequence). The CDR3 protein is CSSPGGTETQYF. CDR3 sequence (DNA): TGCAGCTCACCAGGGGGCACGGAGACCCAGTACTTC.